Below, 20 T cell receptor beta chains from the same sample are listed, as sequenced in a study of blood T cell repertoires in COVID-19. Clones were sequenced by immunoSEQ multiplex PCR, and TCRdb holds only the in-frame ones, with some missing. Of some 490,000 clones listed, around 85% were seen once; the top ten hold more than 7.5%. Source material: PBMCs or T cells enriched from blood (not recorded which). These receptors were obtained from a woman aged 60-75 years who had recovered from COVID-19.

This chain links TRBV5-4 with TRBJ1-2; no firm D call. The V end lost 4 bases, the J end lost 4 bases, and 11 bases lay between the germline ends. Per the germline V gene, CDR1 is SGHNT and CDR2 is YYREEE (reference sequence). The CDR3 is 13 residues long. The CDR3 loop reads CASSGEGIYGYTF. In DNA, the CDR3 is TGTGCCAGCAGCGGGGAGGGAATCTATGGCTACACCTTC.

This clone came up a few times. Other DNA variants within this sample encode the same CDR3. The V call is TRBV5-1, the J call TRBJ1-5, with TRBD1 matching over 7 bases. Germline V gives CDR1 SGHRS, CDR2 YFSETQ. J gave up 0 bases and V 4 bases, and 4 bases lay outside the gene matches. The CDR3 contains 15 residues. CDR3 sequence (DNA): TGCGCCAGCAGCCGGACAGGTGATAGCAATCAGCCCCAGCATTTT. Protein: CASSRTGDSNQPQHF.

The genes are TRBV28 and TRBJ1-2; 8 positions agree with TRBD1. The junction had 5 bases not matched to a gene; V was cut back by 6 bases and J by 5 bases. The germline CDR1 and CDR2 sequences are MDHEN and SYDVKM. There are 13 residues in the CDR3. CDR3 sequence: CASRPGQEYGYTF. In nucleotides, the CDR3 is TGTGCCAGCAGACCGGGACAGGAGTATGGCTACACCTTC.

The rearrangement joins TRBV4-1 to TRBJ1-5; a weak D match, TRBD1 (6 bases). Trimming removed 5 bases from V and 3 bases from J, with 14 bases in between. Germline CDR1 is MGHRA and CDR2 is YSYEKL. This CDR3 contains 15 residues. In nucleotides, the CDR3 is TGCGCCAGCAGCGAACGACAGGCTTCCAATCAGCCCCAGCATTTT. Its protein is CASSERQASNQPQHF.

V and J are TRBV3-1 (or the pseudogene TRBV3-2) and TRBJ1-6, with D tentatively TRBD1 (5 bases). Germline V gives CDR1 LGHDT, CDR2 YNNKEL (reference sequence). Trimming pared 1 base from V and 9 bases from J, leaving 10 bases between. The CDR3 loop spans 14 amino acids. For the CDR3, the DNA is TGTGCCAGCAGCCAAGGGGGGGACGGTTCACCCCTCCACTTT. This codes for CASSQGGDGSPLHF.

The chain uses TRBV14 and TRBJ1-6; 9 nucleotides line up with TRBD1. Trimming removed 4 bases from V and 10 bases from J; junction bases left unmatched: 5. The CDR3 runs 14 residues. CDR1 is SGHDN and CDR2 is FVKESK in the germline V gene. CDR3 region: CASSLGQGGSPLHF. The CDR3 DNA is TGTGCCAGCAGCCTGGGACAGGGCGGCTCACCCCTCCACTTT.

The rearrangement joins TRBV3-1 (or the pseudogene TRBV3-2) to TRBJ1-3, with D uncertain. Trimming shortened V by 4 bases and J by 0 bases, and 7 bases separated the two germline ends. In germline, CDR1 is LGHDT, CDR2 YNNKEL (reference sequence). The CDR3 spans 14 residues. The chain's CDR3 is CASSLGSSGNTIYF. CDR3 nucleotides: TGTGCCAGCAGCCTCGGTAGCTCTGGAAACACCATATATTTT.

The gene calls are TRBV3-1 (or the pseudogene TRBV3-2) and TRBJ1-3; a weak D match, TRBD1 (6 bases). CDR3 length equals 15 residues. Per germline, CDR1 LGHDT and CDR2 YNNKEL (reference sequence). Trimming left V 3 bases short and J 6 bases short, with 15 bases between. The CDR3 spells CASSHPGGQKNTIYF. CDR3 DNA sequence: TGTGCCAGCAGCCACCCGGGGGGGCAGAAAAACACCATATATTTT.

J is TRBJ2-5 and V is TRBV5-6; possible D gene TRBD2, 6 bases. The germline gives CDR1 SGHDT, CDR2 YYEEEE. V was clipped by 1 base and J by 4 bases, with 8 bases between them. The CDR3 length is 13 residues. The CDR3 region has the DNA TGTGCCAGCAGCTTGATGGGGGGAGAGACCCAGTACTTC. It codes for CASSLMGGETQYF. Full variable domain (remainder filled in from reference TRBV5-6 and TRBJ2-5): DAGVTQSPTHLIKTRGQQVTLRCSPKSGHDTVSWYQQALGQGPQFIFQYYEEEERQRGNFPDRFSGHQFPNYSSELNVNALLLGDSALYLCASSLMGGETQYFGPGTRLLVL.

The chain links TRBV2 to TRBJ2-3; D remains ambiguous. Trimming stripped 7 bases from V and 5 bases from J, with 19 bases between. CDR1 and CDR2 from the germline V gene are SNHLY and FYNNEI. The length of the CDR3 is 15 residues. The CDR3 DNA is TGTGCCAGCATACAATCCTCGTTGGCCCTAGATACGCAGTATTTT. Translation: CASIQSSLALDTQYF.

The chain links TRBV10-3 to TRBJ2-1; a possible D gene is TRBD1 (5 bases). Germline lookup yields CDR1 ENHRY and CDR2 SYGVKD. This CDR3 has 16 amino acids. V gave up 1 base and J gave up 0 bases, with 10 bases separating them. As DNA, the CDR3 is TGTGCCATCAGTGAGTGGGGCCCCGTCTCCTACAATGAGCAGTTCTTC. Translated: CAISEWGPVSYNEQFF.

This clone occurred once. The chain has TRBV4-1 and TRBJ2-3, with 11 bases fitting TRBD2. V lost 3 bases, J lost 5 bases, and 10 bases stayed unmatched. This CDR3 is 17 amino acids long. Per the germline V gene, CDR1 is MGHRA and CDR2 is YSYEKL. The CDR3 region is CASSQIAGGVLGDTQYF. Here the CDR3 DNA reads TGCGCCAGCAGCCAGATAGCGGGGGGGGTCTTGGGAGATACGCAGTATTTT.

This chain links TRBV5-1 with TRBJ1-1; TRBD1 is a possible D gene (5 bases). The V end lost 1 base, the J end lost 4 bases, and 11 bases lay between the germline ends. This CDR3 is built from 14 residues. Germline lookup yields CDR1 SGHRS and CDR2 YFSETQ. The CDR3, as DNA: TGCGCCAGCAGCTTGAGAGGGGAGGGCACTGAAGCTTTCTTT. Its translation: CASSLRGEGTEAFF. Based on the CDR3 plus reference TRBV5-1 and TRBJ1-1, the full variable domain is KAGVTQTPRYLIKTRGQQVTLSCSPISGHRSVSWYQQTPGQGLQFLFEYFSETQRNKGNFPGRFSGRQFSNSRSEMNVSTLELGDSALYLCASSLRGEGTEAFFGQGTRLTVV.

This chain uses TRBV6-5 with TRBJ1-3; D possibly corresponds to TRBD1 (5 bases). Germline V gene sequence: CDR1 MNHEY, CDR2 SVGAGI. The ends were cut back, 7 bases at V and 3 bases at J, with 10 bases in the middle. The CDR3 extends over 13 amino acids. The CDR3 loop is CASTPGGGNTIYF. CDR3 coding DNA: TGTGCCAGCACGCCCGGGGGTGGAAACACCATATATTTT.

The V and J genes are TRBV29-1 and TRBJ1-2; 8 nucleotides agree with TRBD1. The ends lost 0 bases at V and 0 bases at J; junction bases unmatched: 6. CDR3 size: 16 residues. Germline V gene data show CDR1 as SQVTM and CDR2 as ANQGSEA. CDR3 bases: TGCAGCGTTGAAGAAGGCGACAGGGGCACTAACTATGGCTACACCTTC. As protein: CSVEEGDRGTNYGYTF.

V and J are TRBV28 and TRBJ1-5, with 9 bases aligning to TRBD1. The CDR3 sequence is 16 residues long. Germline V gene lookup returns CDR1 MDHEN and CDR2 SYDVKM. The trim removed 7 bases at V and 6 bases at J, leaving 13 bases unmatched. In DNA, the CDR3 is TGTGCCAGCACAGGACAGGGGTATGGTGTCGGTCAGCCCCAGCATTTT. Its translation is CASTGQGYGVGQPQHF.

This clone has only a few counts. The genes are TRBV9 and TRBJ1-2, with 9 nucleotides matching TRBD1. Germline V gene sequence: CDR1 SGDLS, CDR2 YYNGEE. This CDR3 contains 14 residues. J was trimmed by 8 bases and V by 3 bases; bases with no gene match: 8. CDR3 loop: CASSGDRGIEGYTF. CDR3 DNA sequence: TGTGCCAGCAGCGGAGACAGGGGGATCGAGGGCTACACCTTC.

The chain recombines TRBV4-1 with TRBJ1-6; 7 bases map to TRBD1. J lost 7 bases, V lost 2 bases, and 2 bases had no gene match. Germline loops: CDR1 MGHRA, CDR2 YSYEKL. The CDR3 is 14 amino acids. CDR3 sequence: CASSQLQGNSPLHF. The DNA for the CDR3 is TGCGCCAGCAGCCAATTACAGGGGAATTCACCCCTCCACTTT.

This clone was recorded once. CDR3 amino acids: CASSGGQGYETQYF. CDR3 coding DNA: TGTGCCAGCAGCGGGGGACAGGGGTACGAGACCCAGTACTTC. V gene TRBV9 combines with J gene TRBJ2-5, with 10 bases lining up with TRBD1. V lost 3 bases and J lost 5; bases outside the gene matches: 4. This CDR3 spans 14 amino acids. Per the germline V gene, CDR1 is SGDLS and CDR2 is YYNGEE.

CDR3 region: CASSIMRTGNTEAFF. Written as DNA, the CDR3 is TGTGCCAGTAGTATAATGAGGACAGGGAACACTGAAGCTTTCTTT. The J gene is TRBJ1-1, the V gene TRBV19, with TRBD1 identical over 7 bases. CDR1 and CDR2 from the germline V gene are LNHDA and SQIVND (reference sequence). The CDR3 spans 15 residues. Trimming at V came to 2 bases and at J to 1 base, leaving 4 bases not matched to a gene.